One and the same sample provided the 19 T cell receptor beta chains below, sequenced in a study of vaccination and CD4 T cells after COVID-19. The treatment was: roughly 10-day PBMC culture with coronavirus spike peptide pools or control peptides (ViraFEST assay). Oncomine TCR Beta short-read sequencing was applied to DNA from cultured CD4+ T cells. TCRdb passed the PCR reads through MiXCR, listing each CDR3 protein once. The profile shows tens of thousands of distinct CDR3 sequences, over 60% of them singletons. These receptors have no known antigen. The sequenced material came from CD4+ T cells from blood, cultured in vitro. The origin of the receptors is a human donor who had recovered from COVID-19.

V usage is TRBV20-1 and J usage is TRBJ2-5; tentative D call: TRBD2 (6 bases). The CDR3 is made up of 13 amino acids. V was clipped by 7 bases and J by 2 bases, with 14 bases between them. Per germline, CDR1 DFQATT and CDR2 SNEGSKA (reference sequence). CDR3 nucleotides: TGCAGTGATCGGTCGGCGGGACAAGAGACCCAGTACTTC. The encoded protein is CSDRSAGQETQYF.

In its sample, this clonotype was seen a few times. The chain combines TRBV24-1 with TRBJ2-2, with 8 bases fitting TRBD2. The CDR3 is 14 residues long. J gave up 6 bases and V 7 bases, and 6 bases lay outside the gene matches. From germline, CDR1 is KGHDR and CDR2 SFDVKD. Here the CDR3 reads CATRRSGSAGELFF. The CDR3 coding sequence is TGTGCCACCAGACGGAGCGGGAGTGCCGGGGAGCTGTTTTTT.

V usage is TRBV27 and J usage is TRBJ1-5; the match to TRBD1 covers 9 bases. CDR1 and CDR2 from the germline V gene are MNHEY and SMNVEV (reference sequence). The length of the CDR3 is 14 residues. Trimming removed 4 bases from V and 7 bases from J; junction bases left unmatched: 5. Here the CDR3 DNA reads TGTGCCAGCAGTTCACAGGGGGCGAAACAGCCCCAGCATTTT. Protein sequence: CASSSQGAKQPQHF.

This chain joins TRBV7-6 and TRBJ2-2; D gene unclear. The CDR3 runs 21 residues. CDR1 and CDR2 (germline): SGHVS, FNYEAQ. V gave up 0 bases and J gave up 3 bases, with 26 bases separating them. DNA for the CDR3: TGTGCCAGCAGCTTAGCGTATCAAGCTCAGGAAACAAGGACCTACACCGGGGAGCTGTTTTTT. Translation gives CASSLAYQAQETRTYTGELFF.

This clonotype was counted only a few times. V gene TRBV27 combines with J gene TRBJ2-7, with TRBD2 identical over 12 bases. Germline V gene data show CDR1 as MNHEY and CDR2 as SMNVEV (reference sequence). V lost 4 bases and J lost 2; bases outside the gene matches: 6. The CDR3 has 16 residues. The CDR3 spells CASSSKGLAGPYEQYF. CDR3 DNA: TGTGCCAGCAGTTCGAAGGGACTAGCGGGCCCCTACGAGCAGTACTTC.

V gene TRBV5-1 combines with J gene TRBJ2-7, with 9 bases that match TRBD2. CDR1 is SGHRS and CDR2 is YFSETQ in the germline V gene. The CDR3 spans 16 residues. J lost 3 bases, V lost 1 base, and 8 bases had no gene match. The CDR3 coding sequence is TGCGCCAGCAGCTTGTCAGGACTAGCGTTGAGCTACGAGCAGTACTTC. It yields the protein CASSLSGLALSYEQYF.

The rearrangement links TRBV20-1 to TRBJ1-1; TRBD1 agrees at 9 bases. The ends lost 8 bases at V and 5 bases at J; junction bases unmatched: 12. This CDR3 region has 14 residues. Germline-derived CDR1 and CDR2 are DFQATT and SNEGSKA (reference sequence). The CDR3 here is CSSWTGATMTEAFF. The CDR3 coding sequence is TGCAGTTCCTGGACAGGGGCCACTATGACTGAAGCTTTCTTT.

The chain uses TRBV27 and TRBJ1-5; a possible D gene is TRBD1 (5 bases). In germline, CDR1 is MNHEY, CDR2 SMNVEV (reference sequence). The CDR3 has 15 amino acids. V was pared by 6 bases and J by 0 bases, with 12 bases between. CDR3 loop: CASRYSGASNQPQHF. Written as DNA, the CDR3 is TGTGCCAGCAGATATTCCGGGGCTAGCAATCAGCCCCAGCATTTT.

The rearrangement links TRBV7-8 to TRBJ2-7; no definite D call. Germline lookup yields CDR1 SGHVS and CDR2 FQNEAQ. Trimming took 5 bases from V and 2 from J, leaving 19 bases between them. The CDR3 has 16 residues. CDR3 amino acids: CASSPTRTATPYEQYF. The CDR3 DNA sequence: TGTGCCAGCAGCCCCACCAGGACGGCGACTCCCTACGAGCAGTACTTC.

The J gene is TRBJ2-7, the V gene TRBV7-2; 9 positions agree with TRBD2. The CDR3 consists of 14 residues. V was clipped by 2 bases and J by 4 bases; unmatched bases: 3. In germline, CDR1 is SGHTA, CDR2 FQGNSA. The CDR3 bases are TGTGCCAGCAGCTTACAGCTAGCGGGATACGAGCAGTACTTC. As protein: CASSLQLAGYEQYF. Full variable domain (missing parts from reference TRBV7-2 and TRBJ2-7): GAGVSQSPSNKVTEKGKDVELRCDPISGHTALYWYRQSLGQGLEFLIYFQGNSAPDKSGLPSDRFSAERTGGSVSTLTIQRTQQEDSAVYLCASSLQLAGYEQYFGPGTRLTVT.

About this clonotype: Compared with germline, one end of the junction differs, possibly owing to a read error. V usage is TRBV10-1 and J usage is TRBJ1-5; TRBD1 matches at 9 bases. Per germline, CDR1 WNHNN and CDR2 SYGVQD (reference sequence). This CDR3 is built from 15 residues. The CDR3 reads CASPRGQGSKQPQHF. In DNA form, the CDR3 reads TGCGCCAGTCCGAGGGGACAGGGAAGCAAACAGCCCCAGCATTTT.

The CDR3 reads CSAHKTSRFYNEQFF. The CDR3 DNA follows: TGCAGTGCTCACAAGACTAGCCGGTTCTACAATGAGCAGTTCTTC. This rearrangement joins TRBV20-1 to TRBJ2-1; 7 positions agree with TRBD2. Germline V gene lookup returns CDR1 DFQATT and CDR2 SNEGSKA (reference sequence). The V segment lost 5 bases and the J segment 3 bases; nucleotides outside the gene matches: 10. The CDR3 covers 15 residues.

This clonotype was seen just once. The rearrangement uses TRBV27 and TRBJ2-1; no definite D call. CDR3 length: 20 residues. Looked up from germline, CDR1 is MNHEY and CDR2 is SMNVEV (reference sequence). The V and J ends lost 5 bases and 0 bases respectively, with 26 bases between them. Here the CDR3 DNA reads TGTGCCAGCAGTCCGGCTCCAGCCGGGCCAATACAGAGCTCCTACAATGAGCAGTTCTTC. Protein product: CASSPAPAGPIQSSYNEQFF.

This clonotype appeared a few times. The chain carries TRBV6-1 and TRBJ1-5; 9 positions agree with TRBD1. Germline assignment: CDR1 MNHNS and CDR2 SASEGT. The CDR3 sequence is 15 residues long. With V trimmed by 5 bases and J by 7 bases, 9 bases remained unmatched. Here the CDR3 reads CASSPYGQGRQPQHF. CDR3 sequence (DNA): TGTGCCAGCAGTCCCTATGGACAGGGGAGGCAGCCCCAGCATTTT.

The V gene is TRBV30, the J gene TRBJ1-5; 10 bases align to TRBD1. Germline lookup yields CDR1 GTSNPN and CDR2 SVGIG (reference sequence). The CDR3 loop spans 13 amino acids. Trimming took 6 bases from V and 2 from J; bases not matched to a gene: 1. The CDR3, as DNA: TGTGCCTGTGGACAGGGGGGCAATCAGCCCCAGCATTTT. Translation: CACGQGGNQPQHF.

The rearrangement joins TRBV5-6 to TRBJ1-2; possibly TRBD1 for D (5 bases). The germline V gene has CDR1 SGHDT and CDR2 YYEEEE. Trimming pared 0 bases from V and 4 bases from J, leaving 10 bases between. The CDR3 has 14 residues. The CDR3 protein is CASSLGQPPYGYTF. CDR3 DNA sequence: TGTGCCAGCAGCTTGGGACAGCCACCCTATGGCTACACCTTC.

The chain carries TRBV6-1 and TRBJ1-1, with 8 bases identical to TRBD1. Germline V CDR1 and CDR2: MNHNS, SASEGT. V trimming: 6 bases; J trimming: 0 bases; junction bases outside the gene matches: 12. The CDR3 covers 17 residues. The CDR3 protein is CASRPDRVGGMNTEAFF. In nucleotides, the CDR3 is TGTGCCAGCAGACCGGACAGGGTCGGGGGCATGAACACTGAAGCTTTCTTT.

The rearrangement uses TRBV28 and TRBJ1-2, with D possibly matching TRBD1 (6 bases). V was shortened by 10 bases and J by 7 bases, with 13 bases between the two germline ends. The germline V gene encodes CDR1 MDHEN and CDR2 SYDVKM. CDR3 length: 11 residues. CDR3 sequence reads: CAIAGGRGYTF. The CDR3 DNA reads TGTGCCATCGCGGGGGGCCGTGGCTACACCTTC.

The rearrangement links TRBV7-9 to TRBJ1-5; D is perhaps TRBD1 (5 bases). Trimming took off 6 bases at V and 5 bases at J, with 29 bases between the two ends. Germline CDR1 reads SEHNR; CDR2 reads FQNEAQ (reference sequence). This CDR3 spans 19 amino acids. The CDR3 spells CASSMGWTDLGEGYQPQHF. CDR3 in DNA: TGTGCCAGCAGTATGGGGTGGACGGACTTAGGAGAGGGGTATCAGCCCCAGCATTTT.